Presented here are 11 T cell receptor beta chains from one specimen sequenced in a study of cytomegalovirus exposure and HLA in healthy donors. In the PCR, 60 Vbeta and 13 Jbeta primers were used. Produced via immunoSEQ multiplex PCR; TCRdb's table is partial and in-frame only. The sample has 110,000 or so clones; 70% to 85% are singletons. The specimen was PBMCs. These receptors originate from a man aged 45-60 years in good health and CMV-seropositive.

In this sample, this clone turned up many times. The sample has other DNA sequences that encode this CDR3 too. This sequence joins TRBV6-1 and TRBJ2-3, with 12 positions matching TRBD2. Germline CDR1 and CDR2: MNHNS and SASEGT. V lost 2 bases to trimming and J lost 4 bases; unmatched junction nucleotides: 1. CDR3 size: 15 residues. CDR3 loop: CASSELAGGPDTQYF. The CDR3 DNA reads TGTGCCAGCAGTGAACTAGCGGGGGGGCCAGATACGCAGTATTTT.

V is TRBV5-1 and J is TRBJ2-1, with a weak D call TRBD1 (6 bases). Trimming cost V 2 bases and J 7 bases, with 13 bases left between them. This CDR3 has 14 amino acids. Germline CDR1 reads SGHRS; CDR2 reads YFSETQ. The CDR3 coding sequence is TGCGCCAGCAGCTTAGGGGGAGTCACGAATGAGCAGTTCTTC. This encodes CASSLGGVTNEQFF.

This chain joins TRBV5-4 and TRBJ2-1, with 9 nucleotides matching TRBD2. This CDR3 region has 15 residues. Trimming cost V 5 bases and J 6 bases; bases outside gene matches: 9. The germline V gene encodes CDR1 SGHNT and CDR2 YYREEE (reference sequence). For the CDR3, the DNA is TGTGCCAGCAGATGGCGGGGGGGAGGGGTCAATGAGCAGTTCTTC. It translates to CASRWRGGGVNEQFF. The full variable domain, its missing parts supplied by reference TRBV5-4 and TRBJ2-1, is ETGVTQSPTHLIKTRGQQVTLRCSSQSGHNTVSWYQQALGQGPQFIFQYYREEENGRGNFPPRFSGLQFPNYSSELNVNALELDDSALYLCASRWRGGGVNEQFFGPGTRLTVL.

A note on this clone: The junction differs from germline at one of its ends, possibly a read error. V and J are TRBV10-3 and TRBJ2-7; TRBD2 agrees at 8 bases. Germline CDR1 reads ENHRY; CDR2 reads SYGVKD. CDR3 length: 14 residues. CDR3 sequence (DNA): TGTGCCATCCGTGAGGCGGGGGGACCCTACGAGCAGTACTTC. Its translation is CAIREAGGPYEQYF.

In this sample, this clone turned up once. V and J are TRBV6-1 and TRBJ1-5; no definite D call. Germline-derived CDR1 and CDR2 are MNHNS and SASEGT. The CDR3 contains 17 residues. Trimming pared 3 bases from V and 4 bases from J, leaving 19 bases between. CDR3 in DNA: TGTGCCAGCAGTGACTTTGGATTAGGTAGACAAAATCAGCCCCAGCATTTT. It translates to CASSDFGLGRQNQPQHF.

This rearrangement joins TRBV6-5 to TRBJ1-5, with TRBD1 as a possible D gene (5 bases). Germline V gives CDR1 MNHEY, CDR2 SVGAGI. This CDR3 contains 14 residues. V lost 6 bases and J lost 4, with 13 bases in between. The CDR3 region is CASSPWDFNQPQHF. For the CDR3, the DNA is TGTGCCAGCAGCCCTTGGGACTTTAATCAGCCCCAGCATTTT.

The sample holds a few counts of this clone. The CDR3 region has the DNA TGCAGCGTTCGGCAGGGGAGTGGCAATCAGCCCCAGCATTTT. It specifies CSVRQGSGNQPQHF. The rearrangement uses TRBV29-1 and TRBJ1-5; weak D call: TRBD1 (6 bases). V lost 5 bases, J lost 2 bases, and 13 bases lay in between. CDR1 SQVTM and CDR2 ANQGSEA come from the germline V gene. There are 14 residues in the CDR3.

The V call is TRBV29-1, the J call TRBJ1-1; TRBD1 matches at 8 bases. Germline V gene data show CDR1 as SQVTM and CDR2 as ANQGSEA. J was trimmed by 3 bases and V by 7 bases; bases with no gene match: 4. This CDR3 has 12 residues. The CDR3 protein is CSGNRGDTEAFF. The CDR3 nucleotides are TGCAGCGGCAACAGGGGGGACACTGAAGCTTTCTTT.

This clone occurred once. The chain uses TRBV6-1 and TRBJ2-4, with 7 bases that match TRBD1. CDR1 MNHNS and CDR2 SASEGT come from the germline V gene. Trimming cost V 5 bases and J 8 bases; bases outside gene matches: 9. The CDR3 consists of 14 residues. In DNA, the CDR3 is TGTGCCAGCAGTCTAAGCGGACAGGACCACATTCAGTACTTC. This sequence encodes CASSLSGQDHIQYF.

In its sample, this clone was seen a few times. The gene calls are TRBV10-2 and TRBJ2-7, with 10 bases aligning to TRBD1. This CDR3 spans 12 amino acids. After removal of 8 bases from V and 5 bases from J, the junction contained 3 bases not matched to a gene. The V gene's germline CDR1 is WSHSY and CDR2 SAAADI. CDR3 loop: CASRDRGHEQYF. DNA for the CDR3: TGCGCCAGCCGGGACAGGGGCCACGAGCAGTACTTC.

The CDR3, as DNA: TGTGCCAGCAGCCGCCCGGGGGACTTTAGCAATCAGCCCCAGCATTTT. Amino acid sequence: CASSRPGDFSNQPQHF. J is TRBJ1-5 and V is TRBV7-2; perhaps TRBD1 as D (5 bases). The CDR3 runs 16 residues. Trimming shortened V by 5 bases and J by 0 bases, and 14 bases separated the two germline ends. Germline lookup yields CDR1 SGHTA and CDR2 FQGNSA.